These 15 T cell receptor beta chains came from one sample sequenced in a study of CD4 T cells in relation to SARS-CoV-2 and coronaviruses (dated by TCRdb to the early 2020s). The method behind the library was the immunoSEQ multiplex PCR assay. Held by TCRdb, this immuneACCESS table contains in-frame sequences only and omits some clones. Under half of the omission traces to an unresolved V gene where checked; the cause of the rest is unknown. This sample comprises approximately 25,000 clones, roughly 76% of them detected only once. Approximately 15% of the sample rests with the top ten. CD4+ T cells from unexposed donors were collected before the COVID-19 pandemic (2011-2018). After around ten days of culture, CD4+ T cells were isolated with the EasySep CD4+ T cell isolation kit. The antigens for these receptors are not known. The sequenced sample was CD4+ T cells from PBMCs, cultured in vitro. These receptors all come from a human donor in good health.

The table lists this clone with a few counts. DNA for the CDR3: TGTGCCAGTACCTTGACTAGCGGGACTTCCTACAATGAGCAGTTCTTC. Translation gives CASTLTSGTSYNEQFF. V and J are TRBV19 and TRBJ2-1; 11 positions match TRBD2. After removal of 7 bases from V and 1 base from J, the junction contained 6 bases not matched to a gene. The CDR3 extends over 16 amino acids. CDR1 is LNHDA, CDR2 SQIVND, per germline (reference sequence).

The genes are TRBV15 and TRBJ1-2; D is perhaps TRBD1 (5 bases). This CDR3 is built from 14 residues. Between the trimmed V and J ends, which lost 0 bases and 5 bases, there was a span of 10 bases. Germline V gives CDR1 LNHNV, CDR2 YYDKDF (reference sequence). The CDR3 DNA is TGTGCCACCAGCAGAGATCGGGGGGGGTATGGCTACACCTTC. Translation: CATSRDRGGYGYTF.

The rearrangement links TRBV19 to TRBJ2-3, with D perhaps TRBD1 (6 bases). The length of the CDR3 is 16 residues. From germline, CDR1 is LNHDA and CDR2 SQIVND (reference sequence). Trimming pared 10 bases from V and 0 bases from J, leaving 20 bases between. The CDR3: CATSQRFQGSTDTQYF. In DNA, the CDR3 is TGTGCCACCTCCCAAAGGTTCCAGGGGAGCACAGATACGCAGTATTTT.

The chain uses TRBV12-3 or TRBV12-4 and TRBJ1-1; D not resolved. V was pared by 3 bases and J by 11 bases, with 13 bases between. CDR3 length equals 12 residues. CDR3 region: CASSFVAGMAFF. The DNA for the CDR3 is TGTGCCAGCAGTTTCGTGGCGGGGATGGCTTTCTTT.

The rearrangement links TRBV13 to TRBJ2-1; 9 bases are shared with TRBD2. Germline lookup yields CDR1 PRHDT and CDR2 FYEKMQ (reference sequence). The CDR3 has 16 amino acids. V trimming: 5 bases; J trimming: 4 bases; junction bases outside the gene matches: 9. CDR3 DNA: TGTGCCAGCAGCGACCCCGCGGGGGGGGTGTACAATGAGCAGTTCTTC. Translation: CASSDPAGGVYNEQFF. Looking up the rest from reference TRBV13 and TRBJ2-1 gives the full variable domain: AAGVIQSPRHLIKEKRETATLKCYPIPRHDTVYWYQQGPGQDPQFLISFYEKMQSDKGSIPDRFSAQQFSDYHSELNMSSLELGDSALYFCASSDPAGGVYNEQFFGPGTRLTVL.

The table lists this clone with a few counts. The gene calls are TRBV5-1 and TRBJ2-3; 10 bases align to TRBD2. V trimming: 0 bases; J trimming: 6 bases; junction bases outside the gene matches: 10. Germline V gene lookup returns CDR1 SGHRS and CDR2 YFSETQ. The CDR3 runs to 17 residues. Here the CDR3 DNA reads TGCGCCAGCAGCTTGGGAGTAGCGGGAGGAACCTCCGATACGCAGTATTTT. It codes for CASSLGVAGGTSDTQYF.

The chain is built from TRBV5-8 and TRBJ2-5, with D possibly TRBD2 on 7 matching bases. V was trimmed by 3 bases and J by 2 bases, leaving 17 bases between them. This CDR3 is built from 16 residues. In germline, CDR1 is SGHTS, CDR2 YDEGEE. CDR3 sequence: CASSSAEGGAQETQYF. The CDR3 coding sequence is TGTGCCAGCAGCTCCGCGGAGGGGGGGGCTCAAGAGACCCAGTACTTC. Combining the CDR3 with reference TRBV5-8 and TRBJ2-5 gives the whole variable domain EAGVTQSPTHLIKTRGQQATLRCSPISGHTSVYWYQQALGLGLQFLLWYDEGEERNRGNFPPRFSGRQFPNYSSELNVNALELEDSALYLCASSSAEGGAQETQYFGPGTRLLVL.

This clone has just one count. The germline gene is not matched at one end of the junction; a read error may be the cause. CDR3 sequence: CASSAAHSTLHF. In nucleotides, the CDR3 is TGTGCCAGCAGTGCAGCACATTCAACCCTCCACTTT. The chain uses TRBV12-3 or TRBV12-4 and TRBJ1-6; D gene ambiguous. The CDR3 is 12 amino acids.

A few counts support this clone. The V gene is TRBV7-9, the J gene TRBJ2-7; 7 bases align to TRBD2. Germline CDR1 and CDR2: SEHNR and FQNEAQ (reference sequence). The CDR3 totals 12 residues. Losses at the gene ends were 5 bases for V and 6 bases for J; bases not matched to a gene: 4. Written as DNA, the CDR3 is TGTGCCAGCAGCCCCTGGGGGGGCGAGCAGTACTTC. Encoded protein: CASSPWGGEQYF.

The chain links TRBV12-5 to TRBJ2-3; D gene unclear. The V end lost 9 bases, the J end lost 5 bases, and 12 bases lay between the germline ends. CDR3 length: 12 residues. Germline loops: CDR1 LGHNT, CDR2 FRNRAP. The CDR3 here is CARAALKDTQYF. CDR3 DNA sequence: TGTGCTAGGGCAGCGCTTAAAGATACGCAGTATTTT.

In DNA form, the CDR3 reads TGTGCCAGCAGCTTAAGACTAGCGGGGGGCACAGATACGCAGTATTTT. It encodes CASSLRLAGGTDTQYF. The chain has TRBV7-2 and TRBJ2-3, with TRBD2 identical over 12 bases. Per the germline V gene, CDR1 is SGHTA and CDR2 is FQGNSA. This CDR3 is built from 16 residues. Trimming took 2 bases from V and 1 from J; bases not matched to a gene: 1.

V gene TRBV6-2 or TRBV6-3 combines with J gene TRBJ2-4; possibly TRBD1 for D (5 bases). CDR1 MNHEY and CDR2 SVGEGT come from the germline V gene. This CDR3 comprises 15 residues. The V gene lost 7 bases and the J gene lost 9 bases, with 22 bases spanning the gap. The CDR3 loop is CASIPGLVIFCIQYF. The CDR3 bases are TGTGCCAGCATCCCAGGGCTAGTGATTTTTTGCATTCAGTACTTC.

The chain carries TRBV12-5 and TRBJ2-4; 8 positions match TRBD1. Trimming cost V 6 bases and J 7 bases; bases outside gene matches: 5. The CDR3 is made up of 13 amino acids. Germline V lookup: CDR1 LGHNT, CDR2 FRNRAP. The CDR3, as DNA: TGTGCTAGTGGACAGCAGGGGGCTAACATTCAGTACTTC. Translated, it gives CASGQQGANIQYF.

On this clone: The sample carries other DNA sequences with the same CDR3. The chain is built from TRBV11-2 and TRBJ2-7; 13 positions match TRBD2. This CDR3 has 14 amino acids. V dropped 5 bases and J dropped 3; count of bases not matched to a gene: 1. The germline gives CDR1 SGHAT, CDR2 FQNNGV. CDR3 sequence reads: CASSRTSGSYEQYF. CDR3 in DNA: TGTGCCAGCAGCCGGACTAGCGGGAGCTACGAGCAGTACTTC.

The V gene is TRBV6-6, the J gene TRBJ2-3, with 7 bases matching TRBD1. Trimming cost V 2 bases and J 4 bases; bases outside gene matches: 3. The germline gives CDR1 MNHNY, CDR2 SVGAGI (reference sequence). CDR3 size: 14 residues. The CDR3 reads CASSYRDSPDTQYF. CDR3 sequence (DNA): TGTGCCAGCAGTTACCGGGACAGCCCAGATACGCAGTATTTT.